This TCR beta chain was sequenced during a study of blood T cell repertoires in COVID-19. About the research overall: There were acute and convalescent COVID-19 samples, and they came from the United States, Italy and Spain. PBMCs, B-cell-depleted T cells, or T cells provided the cDNA or gDNA that made up the material.

As originally analysed: Estimates of nucleated cell counts were drawn from the amplification of reference gene primers. The method was immunoSEQ multiplex PCR; TCRdb's version includes in-frame clones alone and lacks a portion of them. V and J calls and clone size come straight from that table; D and trimming were deduced from the DNA. Of some 320,000 clones in the sample, about 89% were seen once. The germline V gene has CDR1 MGHRA and CDR2 YSYEKL. This CDR3 is 16 amino acids long. The junction had 6 bases not matched to a gene; V was cut back by 3 bases and J by 3 bases. Material for sequencing was peripheral blood. V and J are TRBV4-1 and TRBJ2-3; 10 nucleotides match TRBD2. This TCR came from a woman aged 45 to 65 who had recovered from COVID-19. CDR3 sequence: CASSQGSGGPTDTQYF. CDR3 bases: TGCGCCAGCAGCCAGGGTAGCGGGGGGCCTACAGATACGCAGTATTTT.